This T cell receptor (beta chain) came from a study of T cell responses to AZD1222 COVID-19 vaccine. Study-wide results and limits: Of spike-specific TCRs, nearly half reportedly target regions left unmutated in variants.

Trimming shortened V by 2 bases and J by 0 bases, and 5 bases separated the two germline ends. The CDR3 loop spans 14 amino acids. The V gene's germline CDR1 is LGHDT and CDR2 YNNKEL (reference sequence). Regarding this clone: The antigen remains undetermined.

Libraries were prepared by immunoSEQ multiplex PCR; TCRdb keeps only in-frame clonotypes and omits some of them. This sample has 150,000 or so clones, with 86% found just once. The rearrangement links TRBV3-1 (or the pseudogene TRBV3-2) to TRBJ1-3; D not certain. The sample in question was peripheral blood, obtained on day 0 of AZD1222 vaccination. The clonotype originates from an adult in good health. The DNA for the CDR3 is TGTGCCAGCAGCCAACGCAGCTCTGGAAACACCATATATTTT. Amino acids: CASSQRSSGNTIYF.